The 23 T cell receptor beta chains in this list originate from one sample, sequenced in a study of regulatory T cells in long-lasting Graves disease. The time point: newly diagnosed GD, antithyroid drugs for less than 3 months. PBMC RNA was the source of the TCR library. Investigators prepared the TCR beta libraries by applying iRepertoire HTBI primers and Arm-PCR of CDR3 regions. TCRdb recomputed calls from the multiplex PCR reads with MiXCR, one row per CDR3 protein. The data contain 400,000 to 500,000 distinct CDR3 sequences, around 17% of them singletons. These same records also appear under a second study, on T cells in Graves' hyperthyroidism and ophthalmopathy.

The specimen was peripheral blood mononuclear cells (PBMCs), collected at new diagnosis, from a patient treated with antithyroid drugs. Source of these receptors: a woman between 18 and 30 years old with Graves disease.

The rearrangement joins TRBV29-1 to TRBJ2-2, with D perhaps matching TRBD2 (5 bases). The CDR3 is 13 amino acids. In germline, CDR1 is SQVTM, CDR2 ANQGSEA. V was shortened by 6 bases and J by 1 base, with 9 bases between the two germline ends. DNA for the CDR3: TGCAGCGTCGGCGGAGGGAACACCGGGGAGCTGTTTTTT. It yields the protein CSVGGGNTGELFF.

This clonotype was picked up many times. The rearrangement links TRBV28 to TRBJ2-5; no definite D call. CDR3 length equals 15 residues. The V gene's germline CDR1 is MDHEN and CDR2 SYDVKM. V dropped 6 bases and J dropped 6 bases, with 20 bases sitting between them. The chain's CDR3 is CASRRIYTKEQTQYF. The CDR3 region has the DNA TGTGCCAGCAGACGAATCTATACCAAAGAGCAGACCCAGTACTTC.

This clonotype was seen ten or more times. V gene TRBV12-3 or TRBV12-4 combines with J gene TRBJ1-2; 9 nucleotides match TRBD1. The CDR3 has 14 amino acids. J gave up 4 bases and V 6 bases, and 6 bases lay outside the gene matches. The CDR3 reads CASRPGQGLYGYTF. CDR3 DNA sequence: TGTGCCAGCAGACCGGGACAGGGACTCTATGGCTACACCTTC.

The chain combines TRBV9 with TRBJ2-1; 9 nucleotides agree with TRBD2. The CDR3 loop spans 17 amino acids. Germline trimming cut 1 base from V and 9 bases from J; bases unmatched to any gene: 14. Germline CDR1 is SGDLS and CDR2 is YYNGEE. CDR3: CASSVPFLLAGRGEQFF. CDR3 DNA: TGTGCCAGCAGCGTACCCTTTCTCCTAGCGGGAAGAGGTGAGCAGTTCTTC.

This clonotype has ten or more counts. This rearrangement joins TRBV18 to TRBJ2-7; 12 nucleotides align to TRBD1. The CDR3 has 14 residues. Germline CDR1 reads KGHSH; CDR2 reads LQKENI. With V trimmed by 3 bases and J by 6 bases, 3 bases remained unmatched. In DNA, the CDR3 is TGTGCCAGCTCACCCGGGACAGGGGGCGCCGAGCAGTACTTC. Amino acids: CASSPGTGGAEQYF.

This clonotype was picked up a small number of times. The J gene is TRBJ2-7, the V gene TRBV27, with D possibly matching TRBD2 (6 bases). The V end lost 4 bases, the J end lost 7 bases, and 20 bases lay between the germline ends. Germline V gene data show CDR1 as MNHEY and CDR2 as SMNVEV (reference sequence). CDR3 length equals 15 residues. CDR3 region: CASSSTTRPYNEQYF. The CDR3, as DNA: TGTGCCAGCAGTTCCACGACTAGACCCTACAATGAGCAGTACTTC.

This sequence joins TRBV12-3 or TRBV12-4 and TRBJ2-4; D is perhaps TRBD2 (6 bases). V lost 6 bases, J lost 13 bases, and 25 bases lay in between. The CDR3 spans 15 residues. CDR3: CASSQLPGLNNEQYF. The DNA for the CDR3 is TGTGCCAGCAGCCAATTACCGGGACTCAACAATGAGCAGTACTTC.

This clonotype was observed many times. The chain uses TRBV29-1 and TRBJ2-1; D gene ambiguous. The germline V gene has CDR1 SQVTM and CDR2 ANQGSEA. This CDR3 contains 13 residues. The germline V and J ends were trimmed by 5 bases and 1 base, with 9 bases remaining between them. For the CDR3, the DNA is TGCAGCGTTCCTGGCTCTTCCTACAATGAGCAGTTCTTC. Translated, it gives CSVPGSSYNEQFF.

This chain connects TRBV28 to TRBJ1-4, with no clear D. The CDR3 is made up of 12 amino acids. Germline assignment: CDR1 MDHEN and CDR2 SYDVKM. Trimming removed 6 bases from V and 7 bases from J, with 9 bases in between. As DNA, the CDR3 is TGTGCCAGCAGCCGAGAAATTGAAAAACTGTTTTTT. Its translation: CASSREIEKLFF.

This rearrangement joins TRBV6-1 to TRBJ1-3; D may be TRBD1 (5 bases). From germline, CDR1 is MNHNS and CDR2 SASEGT. The CDR3 is 14 residues long. V was clipped by 8 bases and J by 2 bases, with 13 bases between them. CDR3 bases: TGTGCCAGCGAGAAGGGGAGTACTGGAAACACCATATATTTT. Translating gives CASEKGSTGNTIYF.

The V and J genes are TRBV24-1 and TRBJ2-5; 7 bases are shared with TRBD2. The CDR3 totals 18 residues. Germline CDR1 and CDR2: KGHDR and SFDVKD. With V trimmed by 4 bases and J by 2 bases, 15 bases remained unmatched. The CDR3 region is CATSDRGAGSGDQETQYF. The CDR3 DNA follows: TGTGCCACCAGTGACCGAGGGGCCGGGAGCGGGGATCAAGAGACCCAGTACTTC.

This clonotype was seen a handful of times. The rearrangement links TRBV4-1 to TRBJ1-2; 8 bases align to TRBD1. This CDR3 has 18 residues. CDR1 MGHRA and CDR2 YSYEKL come from the germline V gene. The trim removed 0 bases at V and 4 bases at J, leaving 13 bases unmatched. The CDR3 DNA sequence: TGCGCCAGCAGCCAAGAGATGGAGACAGGGGTAAGCGGCTATGGCTACACCTTC. Its protein is CASSQEMETGVSGYGYTF.

Regarding this clonotype: At one end the junction does not follow the germline gene, possibly because of a read error. The rearrangement uses TRBV7-9 and TRBJ2-5, with D maybe TRBD1 (6 bases). The germline gives CDR1 SEHNR, CDR2 FQNEAQ (reference sequence). This CDR3 comprises 14 residues. CDR3 DNA sequence: TGTGCCAGCAGCTTATCAGGGGCACAAGAGGCCCAGTACTTC. Protein sequence: CASSLSGAQEAQYF.

The gene calls are TRBV2 and TRBJ1-5; 12 nucleotides match TRBD1. Germline lookup yields CDR1 SNHLY and CDR2 FYNNEI. This CDR3 contains 17 residues. V lost 6 bases, J lost 3 bases, and 9 bases stayed unmatched. CDR3 in amino acids: CASRWDRGPLTNQPQHF. In DNA form, the CDR3 reads TGTGCCAGCAGGTGGGACAGGGGGCCCCTTACCAATCAGCCCCAGCATTTT.

The chain is built from TRBV28 and TRBJ2-7, with 8 bases aligning to TRBD1. V lost 6 bases and J lost 5; bases outside the gene matches: 3. The CDR3 covers 12 residues. CDR1 is MDHEN and CDR2 is SYDVKM in the germline V gene. The CDR3 bases are TGTGCCAGCAGAGACAGGGGCGACGAGCAGTACTTC. Encoded protein: CASRDRGDEQYF.

This chain links TRBV9 with TRBJ1-2, with 8 positions matching TRBD1. Germline assignment: CDR1 SGDLS and CDR2 YYNGEE. J gave up 4 bases and V 3 bases, and 2 bases lay outside the gene matches. The CDR3 is 13 residues long. The CDR3 sequence: CASSATGVYGYTF. The CDR3 DNA reads as TGTGCCAGCAGCGCGACAGGGGTCTATGGCTACACCTTC.

There are many counts of this clonotype. The chain carries TRBV11-3 and TRBJ2-5; 9 bases map to TRBD1. Germline assignment: CDR1 SGHNT and CDR2 YENEEA. V lost 4 bases to trimming and J lost 7 bases; unmatched junction nucleotides: 10. The CDR3 runs to 15 residues. This chain's CDR3 is CASSSETGGKVTQYF. CDR3 coding DNA: TGTGCCAGCAGCTCGGAGACAGGGGGGAAAGTGACCCAGTACTTC.

This clonotype was found many times. The chain links TRBV27 to TRBJ2-1; weak D call: TRBD2 (6 bases). Germline CDR1 and CDR2: MNHEY and SMNVEV (reference sequence). The CDR3 loop spans 14 amino acids. Trimming took 6 bases from V and 3 from J, leaving 12 bases between them. The CDR3 DNA follows: TGTGCCAGCAGCTTAGCGGCAGTCTACAATGAGCAGTTCTTC. The encoded protein is CASSLAAVYNEQFF.

The gene calls are TRBV4-2 and TRBJ1-1, with 8 bases that match TRBD1. Germline V gene lookup returns CDR1 LGHNA and CDR2 YNFKEQ. J lost 4 bases, V lost 3 bases, and 7 bases had no gene match. This CDR3 is built from 15 residues. CDR3: CASSHLQGGITEAFF. The CDR3 nucleotides read TGTGCCAGCAGCCACCTACAGGGGGGGATCACTGAAGCTTTCTTT.

The sample holds a few counts of this clonotype. The V gene is TRBV20-1, the J gene TRBJ2-1, with D possibly matching TRBD1 (6 bases). CDR3 length equals 12 residues. CDR1 DFQATT and CDR2 SNEGSKA come from the germline V gene (reference sequence). For the CDR3, the DNA is TGCAGCCTACAGGGAAGGGTGGGGGAGCAGTTCTTC. Translated: CSLQGRVGEQFF.

A word on this clonotype: This may be a read error, as it is one base from a much larger clone. The DNA of the CDR3 is TGTGCCAGCAGTTTATTGCCTAGCGGGAGCTCCTCCAATGAGCAGTTCTTC. It yields the protein CASSLLPSGSSSNEQFF. The rearrangement links TRBV28 to TRBJ2-1; 10 nucleotides align to TRBD2. The CDR3 is 17 residues long. Germline V gives CDR1 MDHEN, CDR2 SYDVKM.

The V gene is TRBV4-1, the J gene TRBJ1-4; weak D call: TRBD1 (5 bases). The CDR3 is 15 residues long. Trimming cost V 5 bases and J 5 bases, with 15 bases left between them. Looked up from germline, CDR1 is MGHRA and CDR2 is YSYEKL. The DNA of the CDR3 is TGCGCCAGCAGCATTACCGGGACCGCGAATGAAAAACTGTTTTTT. It translates to CASSITGTANEKLFF.

This clonotype was observed a handful of times. CDR3 bases: TGTGCCAGCAGCCTAAAGGTTGGGGGTGAAGCTTTCTTT. Its protein is CASSLKVGGEAFF. V and J are TRBV7-2 and TRBJ1-1; maybe TRBD1 (5 bases). The germline V and J ends were trimmed by 5 bases and 7 bases, with 14 bases remaining between them. Germline assignment: CDR1 SGHTA and CDR2 FQGNSA. The CDR3 contains 13 residues.